The sequence of this TCR beta chain was determined in a study of CD8 T cells in ankylosing spondylitis. Only a few counts were recorded for this clonotype. This CDR3 spans 17 amino acids. Per germline, CDR1 ENHRY and CDR2 SYGVKD. Trimming stripped 0 bases from V and 0 bases from J, with 12 bases between. Each CDR3 protein gets one entry after TCRdb re-called the 5' RACE reads with MiXCR. The sample records approximately 200,000 distinct CDR3 sequences, about 13% being singletons. The TCR originated in a male donor with ankylosing spondylitis or in good health (not recorded which). The chain couples TRBV10-3 to TRBJ1-3; D is possibly TRBD1 (6 bases). Source material: blood, either unsorted or a sorted T cell fraction (not recorded which). The CDR3, as DNA: TGTGCCATCAGTGAGTCGTTCAGGGGAAACTCTGGAAACACCATATATTTT. Protein product: CAISESFRGNSGNTIYF.